One sample yielded the 25 T cell receptor beta chains listed below, sequenced in a study of blood T cell repertoires in COVID-19. Profiling relied on immunoSEQ multiplex PCR, and the TCRdb table lists in-frame clones only, not all of them. Found here are about 210,000 clones, about 80% of them singletons; the top ten hold over 6.5%. Sample: peripheral blood. The receptors were sampled from a woman of 80 years or more with COVID-19, enrolled during active disease.

The chain is built from TRBV5-6 and TRBJ1-1; D remains ambiguous. Germline CDR1 SGHDT, CDR2 YYEEEE. The ends were cut back, 0 bases at V and 11 bases at J, with 11 bases in the middle. The CDR3 is 12 amino acids. CDR3 sequence reads: CASSLAPGTAFF. As DNA, the CDR3 is TGTGCCAGCAGCTTGGCCCCAGGAACGGCTTTCTTT.

The J gene is TRBJ1-3, the V gene TRBV9; D is unresolved. Germline V gene lookup returns CDR1 SGDLS and CDR2 YYNGEE. The V gene lost 3 bases and the J gene lost 1 base, with 11 bases spanning the gap. CDR3 length: 15 amino acids. In DNA, the CDR3 is TGTGCCAGCAGCGGCGGGCAAGTGTCTGGAAACACCATATATTTT. This sequence encodes CASSGGQVSGNTIYF.

The J gene is TRBJ2-3, the V gene TRBV5-1, with 7 bases that match TRBD2. The CDR3 runs 14 residues. V trimming: 6 bases; J trimming: 1 base; junction bases outside the gene matches: 5. From germline, CDR1 is SGHRS and CDR2 YFSETQ. CDR3 amino acids: CASMAGVGTDTQYF. The CDR3 DNA reads TGCGCCAGCATGGCGGGAGTGGGCACAGATACGCAGTATTTT. Based on the CDR3 plus reference TRBV5-1 and TRBJ2-3, the full variable domain is KAGVTQTPRYLIKTRGQQVTLSCSPISGHRSVSWYQQTPGQGLQFLFEYFSETQRNKGNFPGRFSGRQFSNSRSEMNVSTLELGDSALYLCASMAGVGTDTQYFGPGTRLTVL.

The chain recombines TRBV12-3 or TRBV12-4 with TRBJ2-3; D ambiguous. The CDR3 extends over 11 amino acids. V was clipped by 3 bases and J by 6 bases, with 4 bases between them. The CDR3 reads CASSLRDTQYF. In DNA form, the CDR3 reads TGTGCCAGCAGTTTGAGGGATACGCAGTATTTT.

The chain employs TRBV5-1 and TRBJ1-3, with a tentative D call TRBD1 (5 bases). This CDR3 is 15 amino acids long. Per the germline V gene, CDR1 is SGHRS and CDR2 is YFSETQ. Trimming stripped 0 bases from V and 4 bases from J, with 11 bases between. This chain's CDR3 is CASSLGAGLGNTIYF. CDR3 in DNA: TGCGCCAGCAGCTTGGGTGCAGGGCTCGGAAACACCATATATTTT.

The chain links TRBV4-2 to TRBJ1-2, with D maybe TRBD1 (6 bases). V was shortened by 8 bases and J by 8 bases, with 15 bases between the two germline ends. Per germline, CDR1 LGHNA and CDR2 YNFKEQ. This CDR3 has 12 amino acids. In DNA, the CDR3 is TGTGCCAGCCGCTTAGGGGGTCGGGGCTACACCTTC. Residues: CASRLGGRGYTF.

This chain connects TRBV4-2 to TRBJ1-3; no clear D. The germline CDR1 and CDR2 sequences are LGHNA and YNFKEQ. CDR3 length equals 16 residues. V was pared by 0 bases and J by 0 bases, with 9 bases between. CDR3 region: CASSQDRLSSGNTIYF. CDR3 nucleotides: TGTGCCAGCAGCCAAGACCGTCTTAGCTCTGGAAACACCATATATTTT.

V usage is TRBV13 and J usage is TRBJ2-7; maybe TRBD1 (6 bases). The germline V gene has CDR1 PRHDT and CDR2 FYEKMQ (reference sequence). This CDR3 contains 13 residues. Trimming pared 1 base from V and 9 bases from J, leaving 13 bases between. This CDR3 is CASSLATGLRQYF. CDR3 DNA sequence: TGTGCCAGCAGCTTAGCTACAGGGCTAAGGCAGTACTTC.

The rearrangement links TRBV24-1 to TRBJ2-7; 10 bases fit TRBD1. This CDR3 is built from 14 residues. CDR1 KGHDR and CDR2 SFDVKD come from the germline V gene. Trimming at V came to 3 bases and at J to 3 bases, leaving 1 base not matched to a gene. The CDR3 region is CATSDRDRGYEQYF. CDR3 DNA: TGTGCCACCAGTGATAGGGACAGGGGCTACGAGCAGTACTTC.

This sequence joins TRBV5-6 and TRBJ1-5; 9 bases are a match to TRBD1. CDR1 and CDR2 from the germline V gene are SGHDT and YYEEEE. The trim removed 5 bases at V and 4 bases at J, leaving 7 bases unmatched. This CDR3 has 15 residues. CDR3 amino acids: CASSLQGAKNQPQHF. The CDR3 coding sequence is TGTGCCAGCAGTCTACAGGGGGCGAAAAATCAGCCCCAGCATTTT.

V is TRBV24-1 and J is TRBJ2-2; 15 positions agree with TRBD2. Germline CDR1 and CDR2: KGHDR and SFDVKD. Trimming took 3 bases from V and 9 from J; bases not matched to a gene: 4. The CDR3 has 16 residues. The CDR3, as DNA: TGTGCCACCAGTGATAAAGGACTAGCGGGAGGGCGGGAGCTGTTTTTT. Amino acids: CATSDKGLAGGRELFF.

The chain combines TRBV6-5 with TRBJ1-1; D gene ambiguous. The CDR3 runs to 11 residues. Germline CDR1 and CDR2: MNHEY and SVGAGI. Trimming took off 11 bases at V and 3 bases at J, with 10 bases between the two ends. The CDR3 DNA sequence: TGTGCCGGTCGACGGGACACTGAAGCTTTCTTT. Translating it yields CAGRRDTEAFF.

This clone was picked up one time. The V call is TRBV6-5, the J call TRBJ2-1; a weak D match, TRBD2 (6 bases). V gave up 8 bases and J gave up 0 bases, with 11 bases separating them. Germline V gene sequence: CDR1 MNHEY, CDR2 SVGAGI. The CDR3 contains 14 residues. CDR3 nucleotides: TGTGCCAGCCGGGACTCCATCTCCTACAATGAGCAGTTCTTC. Its protein product is CASRDSISYNEQFF.

The rearrangement joins TRBV18 to TRBJ2-7, with 11 positions matching TRBD2. The CDR3 totals 15 residues. Germline values: CDR1 KGHSH, CDR2 LQKENI. V was clipped by 4 bases and J by 0 bases; unmatched bases: 2. The CDR3 nucleotides are TGTGCCAGCTCACAAACTAGCGGGAGCTCCTACGAGCAGTACTTC. This encodes CASSQTSGSSYEQYF. Full variable domain (missing parts from reference TRBV18 and TRBJ2-7): NAGVMQNPRHLVRRRGQEARLRCSPMKGHSHVYWYRQLPEEGLKFMVYLQKENIIDESGMPKERFSAEFPKEGPSILRIQQVVRGDSAAYFCASSQTSGSSYEQYFGPGTRLTVT.

This rearrangement joins TRBV18 to TRBJ1-3; the match to TRBD1 covers 7 bases. V dropped 6 bases and J dropped 2; count of bases not matched to a gene: 10. Looked up from germline, CDR1 is KGHSH and CDR2 is LQKENI. The CDR3 has 16 amino acids. For the CDR3, the DNA is TGTGCCAGCTCGCAGTCCGACAGGGTGGCTGGAAACACCATATATTTT. This gives the protein CASSQSDRVAGNTIYF. The full variable domain, rest sourced from reference TRBV18 and TRBJ1-3, is NAGVMQNPRHLVRRRGQEARLRCSPMKGHSHVYWYRQLPEEGLKFMVYLQKENIIDESGMPKERFSAEFPKEGPSILRIQQVVRGDSAAYFCASSQSDRVAGNTIYFGEGSWLTVV.

The chain is built from TRBV5-4 and TRBJ2-1; the match to TRBD2 covers 13 bases. V lost 5 bases and J lost 8; bases outside the gene matches: 7. Germline CDR1 SGHNT, CDR2 YYREEE (reference sequence). The CDR3 totals 15 residues. The CDR3 reads CASSHGLAGDHEQFF. In nucleotides, the CDR3 is TGTGCCAGCAGTCACGGACTAGCGGGAGATCATGAGCAGTTCTTC.

The chain employs TRBV28 and TRBJ2-3; possibly TRBD2 for D (6 bases). The CDR3 covers 15 residues. The germline V gene has CDR1 MDHEN and CDR2 SYDVKM. Trimming removed 9 bases from V and 1 base from J, with 17 bases in between. The CDR3 sequence: CASISEGRGTDTQYF. The CDR3 DNA reads as TGTGCCAGTATATCGGAGGGCCGGGGCACAGATACGCAGTATTTT.

V and J are TRBV3-1 (or the pseudogene TRBV3-2) and TRBJ1-2, with D perhaps TRBD1 (6 bases). Trimming took 3 bases from V and 4 from J, leaving 9 bases between them. Per germline, CDR1 LGHDT and CDR2 YNNKEL (reference sequence). CDR3 length equals 13 residues. CDR3 loop: CASSQTGAYGYTF. In DNA form, the CDR3 reads TGTGCCAGCAGCCAGACAGGAGCCTATGGCTACACCTTC.

This clone was seen a single time. In nucleotides, the CDR3 is TGTGCCAGTAGTATGGTTACAGGGAACACTGAAGCTTTCTTT. It specifies CASSMVTGNTEAFF. This chain uses TRBV19 with TRBJ1-1; tentatively, D is TRBD1 (5 bases). V was clipped by 3 bases and J by 1 base, with 9 bases between them. CDR1 LNHDA and CDR2 SQIVND come from the germline V gene (reference sequence). The CDR3 has 14 amino acids.

About this clone itself: Other DNA sequences from this sample encode an identical CDR3 as well. V usage is TRBV18 and J usage is TRBJ1-5, with D possibly TRBD1 on 5 matching bases. CDR3 length: 14 residues. Germline CDR1 KGHSH, CDR2 LQKENI. The germline V and J ends were trimmed by 2 bases and 4 bases, with 9 bases remaining between them. The CDR3 DNA sequence: TGTGCCAGCTCACCATCGGGGGGAAATCAGCCCCAGCATTTT. Translating it yields CASSPSGGNQPQHF.

The gene calls are TRBV5-4 and TRBJ1-2; 10 nucleotides match TRBD1. Losses at the gene ends were 1 base for V and 8 bases for J; bases not matched to a gene: 8. Per germline, CDR1 SGHNT and CDR2 YYREEE (reference sequence). The CDR3 has 15 amino acids. CDR3 protein: CASSLLDRGLVGYTF. In DNA form, the CDR3 reads TGTGCCAGCAGCTTGCTGGACAGGGGGTTGGTGGGCTACACCTTC.

The rearrangement joins TRBV29-1 to TRBJ1-4; 7 bases line up with TRBD1. The ends lost 5 bases at V and 8 bases at J; junction bases unmatched: 11. Germline V gene lookup returns CDR1 SQVTM and CDR2 ANQGSEA. The CDR3 loop spans 14 amino acids. The CDR3 DNA reads TGCAGCGTTCATACAACAGGGGCTGGAGAAAAACTGTTTTTT. It codes for CSVHTTGAGEKLFF.

This chain uses TRBV6-5 with TRBJ1-5, with 7 bases fitting TRBD1. CDR3 length: 15 amino acids. Germline CDR1 is MNHEY and CDR2 is SVGAGI. The junction had 11 bases not matched to a gene; V was cut back by 6 bases and J by 6 bases. CDR3 sequence: CASSETGLAVQPQHF. In nucleotides, the CDR3 is TGTGCCAGCAGCGAGACAGGGTTGGCGGTTCAGCCCCAGCATTTT.

This clone was counted a single time. V gene TRBV27 combines with J gene TRBJ2-1; the D is unclear. V lost 2 bases to trimming and J lost 3 bases, with 5 bases between them. CDR1 is MNHEY and CDR2 is SMNVEV in the germline V gene (reference sequence). The CDR3 runs to 13 residues. In DNA, the CDR3 is TGTGCCAGCAGTTTAGGGCGCTACAATGAGCAGTTCTTC. Amino acid sequence: CASSLGRYNEQFF.

This sequence joins TRBV28 and TRBJ2-5; tentatively, D is TRBD1 (6 bases). CDR3 length: 15 residues. The ends were cut back, 2 bases at V and 4 bases at J, with 14 bases in the middle. The germline V gene encodes CDR1 MDHEN and CDR2 SYDVKM. CDR3 DNA: TGTGCCAGCAGTTTACCGCAGGGCAGGGGAGAGACCCAGTACTTC. It encodes CASSLPQGRGETQYF. The entire variable domain, with the rest obtained from reference TRBV28 and TRBJ2-5, is as follows: DVKVTQSSRYLVKRTGEKVFLECVQDMDHENMFWYRQDPGLGLRLIYFSYDVKMKEKGDIPEGYSVSREKKERFSLILESASTNQTSMYLCASSLPQGRGETQYFGPGTRLLVL.